These 18 T cell receptor beta chains were sequenced from one sample in a study of vaccination effects on CD4 cells after COVID-19. Sequencing was performed with immunoSEQ multiplex PCR; in TCRdb, only in-frame clones are kept and a portion is missing. The table shows under 50,000 clones, with around 74% occurring only once. After more than 9 days in culture, the CD4+ T cells were isolated. Their cognate antigens are unknown. The source was CD4+ T cells from PBMCs cultured without peptide, collected before COVID-19 vaccination. The receptors derive from a human donor who had a prior SARS-CoV-2 infection.

The CDR3 reads CASSVAVSSYEQYF. In DNA, the CDR3 is TGTGCCAGCAGCGTGGCGGTCAGCTCCTACGAGCAGTACTTC. The chain joins TRBV9 to TRBJ2-7, with D unclear. Trimming shortened V by 2 bases and J by 0 bases, and 9 bases separated the two germline ends. This CDR3 is built from 14 residues. Germline values: CDR1 SGDLS, CDR2 YYNGEE.

The CDR3 nucleotides are TGTGCCAGCAGTTACCTGGACAGGGAGGGCGGGGAGCTGTTTTTT. It yields the protein CASSYLDREGGELFF. The gene calls are TRBV6-5 and TRBJ2-2; the D gene is possibly TRBD1 (8 bases). The CDR3 runs 15 residues. The ends were cut back, 2 bases at V and 7 bases at J, with 14 bases in the middle. Germline CDR1 is MNHEY and CDR2 is SVGAGI.

The chain employs TRBV6-5 and TRBJ2-1; no clear D gene. The CDR3 consists of 16 residues. CDR1 MNHEY and CDR2 SVGAGI come from the germline V gene. V was pared by 2 bases and J by 2 bases, with 13 bases between. The CDR3 DNA reads TGTGCCAGCAGTTACGGGTGGGGTTCGGCCTACAATGAGCAGTTCTTC. Translating it yields CASSYGWGSAYNEQFF.

The CDR3 region is CASSLTRENEQFF. In DNA, the CDR3 is TGTGCCAGCAGCTTAACTAGGGAAAATGAGCAGTTCTTC. The J gene is TRBJ2-1, the V gene TRBV7-3; D gene ambiguous. The ends were cut back, 0 bases at V and 7 bases at J, with 7 bases in the middle. Germline loops: CDR1 SGHTA, CDR2 FQGTGA. This CDR3 comprises 13 residues.

This clone appeared a few times. V is TRBV2 and J is TRBJ2-5; 7 positions match TRBD1. J gave up 3 bases and V 7 bases, and 8 bases lay outside the gene matches. The CDR3 loop spans 14 amino acids. Looked up from germline, CDR1 is SNHLY and CDR2 is FYNNEI. CDR3 nucleotides: TGTGCCAGCAATACCCTAGGGACAGAAGAGACCCAGTACTTC. This translates into CASNTLGTEETQYF.

V and J are TRBV4-1 and TRBJ2-3; 13 bases agree with TRBD2. The germline V gene has CDR1 MGHRA and CDR2 YSYEKL. Trimming cost V 1 base and J 3 bases; bases outside gene matches: 4. This CDR3 region has 17 residues. The CDR3 DNA is TGCGCCAGCAGCCAAGGGGGACTAGCGGGAAGGACAGATACGCAGTATTTT. Amino acid sequence: CASSQGGLAGRTDTQYF.

As DNA, the CDR3 is TGTGCCAGCAGTAAATCAGACAGGAACACTGAAGCTTTCTTT. Its translation: CASSKSDRNTEAFF. V gene TRBV6-6 combines with J gene TRBJ1-1, with D possibly TRBD1 on 5 matching bases. Germline V lookup: CDR1 MNHNY, CDR2 SVGAGI (reference sequence). Between the trimmed V and J ends, which lost 5 bases and 1 base, there was a span of 11 bases. The CDR3 covers 14 residues.

The chain is built from TRBV3-1 (or the pseudogene TRBV3-2) and TRBJ2-4; D is possibly TRBD1 or TRBD2 (5 bases each). V gave up 1 base and J gave up 3 bases, with 10 bases separating them. Germline CDR1 reads LGHDT; CDR2 reads YNNKEL (reference sequence). This CDR3 comprises 15 residues. CDR3 amino acids: CASSQVSRGKNIQYF. DNA for the CDR3: TGTGCCAGCAGCCAAGTATCGAGGGGCAAAAACATTCAGTACTTC.

This clone was observed a few times. The rearrangement uses TRBV5-4 and TRBJ1-2; weak D call: TRBD1 (6 bases). Trimming pared 1 base from V and 5 bases from J, leaving 12 bases between. The CDR3 totals 14 residues. Germline CDR1 SGHNT, CDR2 YYREEE (reference sequence). CDR3 sequence (DNA): TGTGCCAGCAGCTTGCAGGGGCGAGGTTATGGCTACACCTTC. This gives the protein CASSLQGRGYGYTF.

This clone was observed a single time. The J gene is TRBJ2-5, the V gene TRBV7-2; tentative D call: TRBD1 (6 bases). Looked up from germline, CDR1 is SGHTA and CDR2 is FQGNSA. The CDR3 runs to 15 residues. V shed 8 bases and J shed 2 bases, with 18 bases lying between them. The CDR3 sequence is CASCQDGQRQETQYF. In DNA, the CDR3 is TGTGCCAGCTGCCAAGACGGACAGCGACAAGAGACCCAGTACTTC.

The CDR3 here is CASSYEIGTGYGYTF. DNA for the CDR3: TGTGCCAGCAGTTACGAAATTGGGACGGGGTATGGCTACACCTTC. V and J are TRBV6-5 and TRBJ1-2; the D gene is possibly TRBD1 (5 bases). The V and J ends lost 2 bases and 5 bases respectively, with 15 bases between them. There are 15 residues in the CDR3. Germline V gives CDR1 MNHEY, CDR2 SVGAGI.

This chain uses TRBV4-1 with TRBJ1-1; possible D gene TRBD1, 6 bases. The length of the CDR3 is 16 residues. Deletions cut 4 bases from V and 2 bases from J, with 17 bases between. Germline V CDR1 and CDR2: MGHRA, YSYEKL. DNA for the CDR3: TGCGCCAGCAGCCCCAACAGGGTGTCCTCCAACACTGAAGCTTTCTTT. It codes for CASSPNRVSSNTEAFF.

This rearrangement joins TRBV7-9 to TRBJ2-7, with 7 nucleotides matching TRBD1. The CDR3 runs to 15 residues. Germline loops: CDR1 SEHNR, CDR2 FQNEAQ (reference sequence). With V trimmed by 2 bases and J by 10 bases, 14 bases remained unmatched. The CDR3 here is CASSLKTGDSSKQYF. CDR3 coding DNA: TGTGCCAGCAGCTTAAAAACCGGGGACAGCAGTAAACAGTACTTC.

The J gene is TRBJ2-3, the V gene TRBV6-5; 9 bases fit TRBD1. In germline, CDR1 is MNHEY, CDR2 SVGAGI. V gave up 8 bases and J gave up 4 bases; unmatched junction bases: 4. The CDR3 extends over 13 amino acids. The CDR3 is CASRTGVSDTQYF. The CDR3 nucleotides are TGTGCCAGCCGGACAGGGGTTTCAGATACGCAGTATTTT.

This sequence joins TRBV6-5 and TRBJ1-1, with D unresolved. The germline CDR1 and CDR2 sequences are MNHEY and SVGAGI. Trimming stripped 1 base from V and 4 bases from J, with 10 bases between. The CDR3 extends over 14 amino acids. For the CDR3, the DNA is TGTGCCAGCAGTTACTTCGGGGATCTCACTGAAGCTTTCTTT. This sequence encodes CASSYFGDLTEAFF.

This chain uses TRBV10-3 with TRBJ1-1, with a tentative D call TRBD1 (5 bases). There are 15 residues in the CDR3. From germline, CDR1 is ENHRY and CDR2 SYGVKD. V dropped 6 bases and J dropped 5 bases, with 19 bases sitting between them. The CDR3 DNA reads as TGTGCCATCAGACTCACAGGCTCCGGGACTACTGAAGCTTTCTTT. Residues: CAIRLTGSGTTEAFF.

The chain couples TRBV19 to TRBJ2-1; D might be TRBD2 (6 bases). The germline V gene has CDR1 LNHDA and CDR2 SQIVND (reference sequence). V shed 4 bases and J shed 6 bases, with 13 bases lying between them. The CDR3 is 14 residues long. The CDR3 protein is CASSSRGGVNEQFF. The CDR3 DNA reads TGTGCCAGTAGTAGTCGCGGCGGGGTCAATGAGCAGTTCTTC.

Only one count was recorded for this clone. The chain is built from TRBV7-2 and TRBJ2-7; TRBD2 matches 8 bases. Germline V gene lookup returns CDR1 SGHTA and CDR2 FQGNSA. This CDR3 has 15 amino acids. V gave up 3 bases and J gave up 5 bases; unmatched junction bases: 9. The CDR3 sequence is CASSFYERGLDEQYF. As DNA, the CDR3 is TGTGCCAGCAGCTTCTATGAGCGGGGGCTCGACGAGCAGTACTTC.